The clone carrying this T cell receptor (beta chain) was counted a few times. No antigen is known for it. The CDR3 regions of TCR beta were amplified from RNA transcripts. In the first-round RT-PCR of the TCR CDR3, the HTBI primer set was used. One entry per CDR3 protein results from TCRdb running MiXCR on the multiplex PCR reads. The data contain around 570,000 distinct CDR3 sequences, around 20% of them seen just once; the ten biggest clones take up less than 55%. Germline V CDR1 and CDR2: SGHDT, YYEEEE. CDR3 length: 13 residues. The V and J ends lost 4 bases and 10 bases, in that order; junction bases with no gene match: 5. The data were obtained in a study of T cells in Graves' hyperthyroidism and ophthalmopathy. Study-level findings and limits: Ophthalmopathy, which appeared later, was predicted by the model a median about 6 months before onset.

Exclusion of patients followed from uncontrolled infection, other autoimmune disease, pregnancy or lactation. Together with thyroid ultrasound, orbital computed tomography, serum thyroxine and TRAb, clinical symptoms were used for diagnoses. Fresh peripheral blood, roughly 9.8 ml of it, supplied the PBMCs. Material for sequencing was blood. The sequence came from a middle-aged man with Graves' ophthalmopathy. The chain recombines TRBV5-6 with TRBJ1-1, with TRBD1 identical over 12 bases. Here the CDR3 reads CASSLGTGGSAFF. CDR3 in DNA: TGTGCCAGCAGCCTTGGGACAGGGGGCTCAGCTTTCTTT.